These 22 T cell receptor beta chains were sequenced from one sample in a study of T cells in narcolepsy. Measured with immunoSEQ multiplex PCR; TCRdb has only the in-frame clones, and not every one. The sample holds approximately 28,000 clones, 81% seen once. Sequencing input: memory (CD45RA-) CD4+ T cells from blood. The receptors here all came from a human donor in good health.

The chain links TRBV28 to TRBJ1-5; tentative D call: TRBD1 (5 bases). The CDR3 runs 15 residues. The germline V gene has CDR1 MDHEN and CDR2 SYDVKM. The V and J ends lost 4 bases and 2 bases respectively, with 12 bases between them. CDR3 coding DNA: TGTGCCAGCAGTTCCGGGGGTGATGGCAATCAGCCCCAGCATTTT. Its protein is CASSSGGDGNQPQHF.

The count of this clone is one. DNA of the CDR3: TGCGCCAGCAACCCCCTGGGGCGAGAGACCCAGTACTTC. This gives the protein CASNPLGRETQYF. The genes are TRBV5-1 and TRBJ2-5; a weak D match, TRBD1 (5 bases). The V gene lost 6 bases and the J gene lost 4 bases, with 13 bases spanning the gap. CDR3 length equals 13 residues. Germline values: CDR1 SGHRS, CDR2 YFSETQ. The whole variable domain, filled in from reference TRBV5-1 and TRBJ2-5, reads KAGVTQTPRYLIKTRGQQVTLSCSPISGHRSVSWYQQTPGQGLQFLFEYFSETQRNKGNFPGRFSGRQFSNSRSEMNVSTLELGDSALYLCASNPLGRETQYFGPGTRLLVL.

The DNA for the CDR3 is TGTGCCAGCAGTGAAAGGGGACAGGGAAACACCGGGGAGCTGTTTTTT. This sequence encodes CASSERGQGNTGELFF. This chain uses TRBV6-1 with TRBJ2-2; 9 nucleotides agree with TRBD1. Germline V gene lookup returns CDR1 MNHNS and CDR2 SASEGT. With V trimmed by 2 bases and J by 2 bases, 3 bases remained unmatched. There are 16 residues in the CDR3.

The rearrangement uses TRBV7-9 and TRBJ2-5, with D hard to call. CDR1 is SEHNR and CDR2 is FQNEAQ in the germline V gene (reference sequence). This CDR3 contains 11 residues. The germline V and J ends were trimmed by 7 bases and 4 bases, with 7 bases remaining between them. CDR3 region: CASNDVETQYF. In nucleotides, the CDR3 is TGTGCCAGCAACGATGTAGAGACCCAGTACTTC.

The chain has TRBV29-1 and TRBJ2-3; D remains ambiguous. The CDR3 has 13 amino acids. CDR1 and CDR2 (germline): SQVTM, ANQGSEA. The V end lost 1 base, the J end lost 1 base, and 6 bases lay between the germline ends. In DNA, the CDR3 is TGCAGCGTTGAAGTTGACGGCACAGATACGCAGTATTTT. Amino acid sequence: CSVEVDGTDTQYF.

The genes are TRBV5-1 and TRBJ2-2; D is possibly TRBD2 (7 bases). This CDR3 is built from 15 residues. With 0 bases removed from V and 5 bases from J, the gap between germline ends came to 11 bases. CDR1 SGHRS and CDR2 YFSETQ come from the germline V gene. The CDR3 here is CASSLGGGVTGELFF. For the CDR3, the DNA is TGCGCCAGCAGCTTGGGCGGGGGCGTGACCGGGGAGCTGTTTTTT.

This sequence joins TRBV19 and TRBJ1-3; D remains unclear. V was shortened by 4 bases and J by 8 bases, with 12 bases between the two germline ends. Germline loops: CDR1 LNHDA, CDR2 SQIVND (reference sequence). The CDR3 consists of 13 residues. CDR3 residues: CASSRTSRDTIYF. The CDR3 nucleotides are TGTGCCAGTAGTAGGACCTCTCGAGACACCATATATTTT.

The gene calls are TRBV7-3 and TRBJ2-1; D is undetermined. The CDR3 is made up of 13 amino acids. CDR1 and CDR2 (germline): SGHTA, FQGTGA. The V end lost 5 bases, the J end lost 7 bases, and 12 bases lay between the germline ends. As DNA, the CDR3 is TGTGCCAGCAGCGAATCCACTGCAAATGAGCAGTTCTTC. It translates to CASSESTANEQFF.

The gene calls are TRBV27 and TRBJ1-2, with D tentatively TRBD1 (6 bases). CDR1 is MNHEY and CDR2 is SMNVEV in the germline V gene (reference sequence). There are 15 residues in the CDR3. V lost 0 bases and J lost 8, with 16 bases in between. The CDR3 is CASSLSRLGGEGYTF. CDR3 DNA: TGTGCCAGCAGTTTATCGAGGCTGGGGGGCGAAGGCTACACCTTC.

This clone was seen a handful of times. The gene calls are TRBV7-8 and TRBJ2-5; a weak D match, TRBD1 (6 bases). Trimming stripped 5 bases from V and 6 bases from J, with 16 bases between. The CDR3 has 14 residues. CDR1 is SGHVS and CDR2 is FQNEAQ in the germline V gene. The DNA of the CDR3 is TGTGCCAGCAGCCGGAGGACAGTGCTGAAGACCCAGTACTTC. Residues: CASSRRTVLKTQYF.

The chain joins TRBV10-3 to TRBJ2-3; TRBD2 agrees at 14 bases. CDR3 size: 17 residues. V lost 4 bases and J lost 5; bases outside the gene matches: 8. Germline V gives CDR1 ENHRY, CDR2 SYGVKD. The CDR3 DNA reads as TGTGCCATCAGTGCCTACGCCGGGACTAGCGGGAGAGATACGCAGTATTTT. It is translated as CAISAYAGTSGRDTQYF.

Comment on this clone: Different DNA sequences within this sample yield the same CDR3. V usage is TRBV7-9 and J usage is TRBJ1-1; D not resolved. CDR1 is SEHNR, CDR2 FQNEAQ, per germline (reference sequence). Deletions cut 3 bases from V and 0 bases from J, with 11 bases between. This CDR3 is built from 15 residues. The CDR3 sequence is CASSFQRPLNTEAFF. The CDR3, as DNA: TGTGCCAGCAGCTTCCAAAGACCACTGAACACTGAAGCTTTCTTT.

The V and J genes are TRBV5-4 and TRBJ2-7; tentatively, D is TRBD1 or TRBD2 (5 bases each). CDR1 and CDR2 (germline): SGHNT, YYREEE (reference sequence). V was pared by 3 bases and J by 2 bases, with 12 bases between. This CDR3 has 14 amino acids. CDR3 loop: CASSSRDHTYEQYF. The DNA of the CDR3 is TGTGCCAGCAGCTCCAGGGACCACACCTACGAGCAGTACTTC. The full variable domain, with the rest looked up from reference TRBV5-4 and TRBJ2-7, is ETGVTQSPTHLIKTRGQQVTLRCSSQSGHNTVSWYQQALGQGPQFIFQYYREEENGRGNFPPRFSGLQFPNYSSELNVNALELDDSALYLCASSSRDHTYEQYFGPGTRLTVT.

The CDR3 DNA is TGTGCCAGCAGTATAAACAGGGGGAGATACAATGAGCAGTTCTTC. It specifies CASSINRGRYNEQFF. The J gene is TRBJ2-1, the V gene TRBV2, with 8 bases lining up with TRBD1. The CDR3 spans 15 residues. Germline V CDR1 and CDR2: SNHLY, FYNNEI. With V trimmed by 5 bases and J by 4 bases, 7 bases remained unmatched.

This clone was detected a few times. This chain links TRBV7-8 with TRBJ1-2; tentatively, D is TRBD1 (6 bases). Germline V gene sequence: CDR1 SGHVS, CDR2 FQNEAQ. The CDR3 is 14 residues long. V was shortened by 3 bases and J by 4 bases, with 12 bases between the two germline ends. The CDR3 here is CASSFGETGYGYTF. The CDR3 DNA reads TGTGCCAGCAGCTTTGGCGAGACAGGCTATGGCTACACCTTC.

V is TRBV30 and J is TRBJ1-5; D is possibly TRBD1 (5 bases). Germline V gives CDR1 GTSNPN, CDR2 SVGIG (reference sequence). The ends were cut back, 1 base at V and 4 bases at J, with 17 bases in the middle. The length of the CDR3 is 16 residues. In DNA form, the CDR3 reads TGTGCCTGGAGTGACCCCCGACAGTACGAAAATCAGCCCCAGCATTTT. It specifies CAWSDPRQYENQPQHF.

The gene calls are TRBV18 and TRBJ1-4; 8 bases agree with TRBD1. The germline V gene encodes CDR1 KGHSH and CDR2 LQKENI. V lost 3 bases to trimming and J lost 8 bases; unmatched junction nucleotides: 11. CDR3 length: 16 amino acids. The CDR3 nucleotides are TGTGCCAGCTCACCCCTGCACGGACAGGGAACCGAAAAACTGTTTTTT. Translated: CASSPLHGQGTEKLFF.

The CDR3 DNA reads as TGTGCCAGCAGGCTAGCGGGGGTCGCCGATACGCAGTATTTT. It encodes CASRLAGVADTQYF. The chain recombines TRBV11-2 with TRBJ2-3; 10 bases align to TRBD2. With V trimmed by 6 bases and J by 6 bases, 6 bases remained unmatched. The CDR3 extends over 14 amino acids. Germline lookup yields CDR1 SGHAT and CDR2 FQNNGV.

This clone was counted only a few times. The rearrangement links TRBV14 to TRBJ1-1; no clear D. This CDR3 is built from 13 residues. Germline CDR1 reads SGHDN; CDR2 reads FVKESK. V gave up 3 bases and J gave up 0 bases, with 5 bases separating them. The CDR3 spells CASSQGMNTEAFF. Written as DNA, the CDR3 is TGTGCCAGCAGCCAGGGGATGAACACTGAAGCTTTCTTT.

As to this clone: Additional DNA sequences in this sample encode the identical CDR3. V gene TRBV29-1 combines with J gene TRBJ1-1, with D possibly matching TRBD1 (6 bases). V shed 6 bases and J shed 2 bases, with 13 bases lying between them. This CDR3 is built from 13 residues. In germline, CDR1 is SQVTM, CDR2 ANQGSEA. CDR3 region: CSVTGFRNTEAFF. CDR3 bases: TGCAGCGTCACAGGGTTTAGAAACACTGAAGCTTTCTTT.

The gene calls are TRBV5-1 and TRBJ1-2; D gene ambiguous. This CDR3 has 13 residues. Between the trimmed V and J ends, which lost 0 bases and 8 bases, there was a span of 11 bases. CDR1 is SGHRS, CDR2 YFSETQ, per germline. The CDR3 reads CASSLDILRGYTF. DNA of the CDR3: TGCGCCAGCAGCTTGGACATTCTCCGGGGCTACACCTTC.

This chain joins TRBV9 and TRBJ2-7; 13 positions agree with TRBD2. V lost 4 bases, J lost 5 bases, and 6 bases stayed unmatched. CDR1 SGDLS and CDR2 YYNGEE come from the germline V gene. CDR3 length: 15 residues. In DNA form, the CDR3 reads TGTGCCAGCAGCCCACTAGCGGGGGGGATCGACGAGCAGTACTTC. Protein sequence: CASSPLAGGIDEQYF.